What follows are 13 T cell receptor beta chains derived from one specimen sequenced in a study of control samples from healthy donors and cancer patients. Data came from immunoSEQ multiplex PCR; TCRdb stores just in-frame clones and leaves some out. The sample has about 150,000 clones; more than 85% are singletons. The specimen was blood. The source is a man aged 45-60 years in good health.

The chain employs TRBV5-4 and TRBJ1-4; D unclear. Trimming pared 1 base from V and 2 bases from J, leaving 9 bases between. Germline assignment: CDR1 SGHNT and CDR2 YYREEE (reference sequence). This CDR3 contains 15 residues. DNA for the CDR3: TGTGCCAGCAGCTTGTTGGGTACTACTAATGAAAAACTGTTTTTT. It translates to CASSLLGTTNEKLFF.

The rearrangement links TRBV28 to TRBJ1-2; 7 nucleotides match TRBD1. Germline assignment: CDR1 MDHEN and CDR2 SYDVKM. This CDR3 has 12 residues. J was trimmed by 9 bases and V by 6 bases; bases with no gene match: 7. The CDR3 DNA is TGTGCCAGCAGAACACAGGGGACGAGCTACACCTTC. This sequence encodes CASRTQGTSYTF.

This clone was counted once. CDR3 coding DNA: TGTGCCAGCAGTTTGGGGACAGGGAGGACTTCACCCCTCCACTTT. Amino acid sequence: CASSLGTGRTSPLHF. The chain is built from TRBV27 and TRBJ1-6; TRBD1 agrees at 9 bases. Looked up from germline, CDR1 is MNHEY and CDR2 is SMNVEV (reference sequence). The ends lost 3 bases at V and 9 bases at J; junction bases unmatched: 6. The CDR3 has 15 residues.

The chain uses TRBV27 and TRBJ1-2, with 8 nucleotides matching TRBD1. The length of the CDR3 is 12 residues. Germline trimming cut 10 bases from V and 8 bases from J; bases unmatched to any gene: 9. Germline CDR1 and CDR2: MNHEY and SMNVEV (reference sequence). In DNA form, the CDR3 reads TGTGCCACCGCGGGGACAGGAGGCGGCTACACCTTC. Translating gives CATAGTGGGYTF.

The J gene is TRBJ1-5, the V gene TRBV19; D is uncertain. Trimming took off 7 bases at V and 1 base at J, with 14 bases between the two ends. Per germline, CDR1 LNHDA and CDR2 SQIVND (reference sequence). This CDR3 has 15 residues. CDR3 sequence: CASNPGGGSNQPQHF. In DNA, the CDR3 is TGTGCCAGTAATCCAGGCGGAGGGAGCAATCAGCCCCAGCATTTT. Full variable domain (outside the CDR3, taken from reference TRBV19 and TRBJ1-5): DGGITQSPKYLFRKEGQNVTLSCEQNLNHDAMYWYRQDPGQGLRLIYYSQIVNDFQKGDIAEGYSVSREKKESFPLTVTSAQKNPTAFYLCASNPGGGSNQPQHFGDGTRLSIL.

The chain links TRBV5-1 to TRBJ2-3, with no clear D. The CDR3 has 13 residues. The germline gives CDR1 SGHRS, CDR2 YFSETQ. V shed 0 bases and J shed 5 bases, with 7 bases lying between them. The CDR3 DNA reads as TGCGCCAGCAGCTTGGTTCCGAAAGATACGCAGTATTTT. Its translation is CASSLVPKDTQYF.

This sequence joins TRBV27 and TRBJ1-2, with D perhaps TRBD1 (6 bases). Trimming removed 4 bases from V and 5 bases from J, with 11 bases in between. This CDR3 has 13 residues. CDR1 MNHEY and CDR2 SMNVEV come from the germline V gene (reference sequence). CDR3 loop: CASSSTGLYGYTF. The CDR3 coding sequence is TGTGCCAGCAGTTCTACAGGGTTATATGGCTACACCTTC.

The CDR3 bases are TGTGCCAGCAGCGTAGCAGGTCTAGCCAAAAACATTCAGTACTTC. It encodes CASSVAGLAKNIQYF. The chain is built from TRBV9 and TRBJ2-4; D unclear. The CDR3 totals 15 residues. Deletions cut 0 bases from V and 0 bases from J, with 7 bases between. In germline, CDR1 is SGDLS, CDR2 YYNGEE.

This chain links TRBV27 with TRBJ2-3, with D possibly called TRBD1 or TRBD2 (5 bases each). V was pared by 6 bases and J by 10 bases, with 20 bases between. Germline lookup yields CDR1 MNHEY and CDR2 SMNVEV (reference sequence). The CDR3 loop spans 14 amino acids. CDR3 sequence: CASRPSGQPQAQYF. For the CDR3, the DNA is TGTGCCAGCAGGCCCTCGGGGCAGCCTCAGGCGCAGTATTTT.

The chain employs TRBV11-1 and TRBJ2-7, with a tentative D call TRBD1 (6 bases). Deletions cut 4 bases from V and 1 base from J, with 11 bases between. There are 14 residues in the CDR3. Per the germline V gene, CDR1 is SGHAT and CDR2 is FQDESV (reference sequence). CDR3 DNA sequence: TGTGCCAGCAGCTGGGGGCGGGCGTCCTACGAGCAGTACTTC. Translated, it gives CASSWGRASYEQYF. The full variable domain, completed using reference TRBV11-1 and TRBJ2-7, is EAEVAQSPRYKITEKSQAVAFWCDPISGHATLYWYRQILGQGPELLVQFQDESVVDDSQLPKDRFSAERLKGVDSTLKIQPAELGDSAMYLCASSWGRASYEQYFGPGTRLTVT.

As DNA, the CDR3 is TGTGCCAGCAGTTTGGGACTAGCGGGAGCAGGTCTAGCGGATACGCAGTATTTT. Translation gives CASSLGLAGAGLADTQYF. The V and J genes are TRBV28 and TRBJ2-3; 14 positions agree with TRBD2. The CDR3 extends over 18 amino acids. V shed 3 bases, J shed 6 bases, and the junction held 11 bases outside the gene matches. Germline CDR1 reads MDHEN; CDR2 reads SYDVKM.

The CDR3 protein is CASSQGDGSGRGNEQFF. The CDR3 bases are TGTGCCAGCAGCCAAGGTGATGGTAGCGGGAGGGGGAATGAGCAGTTCTTC. V and J are TRBV3-1 (or the pseudogene TRBV3-2) and TRBJ2-1, with 11 bases fitting TRBD2. The V gene end was trimmed by 1 base and the J gene end by 7 bases; junction bases not matched to a gene: 9. The CDR3 consists of 17 residues. Germline V gene lookup returns CDR1 LGHDT and CDR2 YNNKEL (reference sequence).

This sequence joins TRBV27 and TRBJ2-2; TRBD2 aligns across 7 bases. The germline CDR1 and CDR2 sequences are MNHEY and SMNVEV (reference sequence). The CDR3 runs 15 residues. V shed 3 bases, J shed 5 bases, and the junction held 6 bases outside the gene matches. This CDR3 is CASSLSGTDTGELFF. As DNA, the CDR3 is TGTGCCAGCAGTTTGAGCGGGACGGATACCGGGGAGCTGTTTTTT.